Presented here are 21 T cell receptor beta chains from one specimen sequenced in a study of OX40 agonist ivuxolimab in advanced cancers. Some clones are missing from TCRdb's copy, which holds only in-frame ones; the method was immunoSEQ multiplex PCR. Of tens of thousands of clones listed, about nine tenths are singletons. The sequenced sample was CD4+ or CD8+ T cells sorted from blood, obtained in a trial of the OX40 agonist ivuxolimab. Every receptor here comes from an adult with an advanced solid tumor such as melanoma, head and neck, liver or kidney cancer.

The chain couples TRBV18 to TRBJ2-1, with TRBD1 as a possible D gene (5 bases). This CDR3 spans 15 amino acids. V lost 2 bases and J 5 bases, leaving 13 bases between the germline ends. From germline, CDR1 is KGHSH and CDR2 LQKENI. In DNA form, the CDR3 reads TGTGCCAGCTCACCAGTCGACAGTAGAAACAATGAGCAGTTCTTC. Translation gives CASSPVDSRNNEQFF.

This sequence joins TRBV7-2 and TRBJ2-7, with D hard to call. The germline gives CDR1 SGHTA, CDR2 FQGNSA. Trimming took off 5 bases at V and 0 bases at J, with 14 bases between the two ends. CDR3 length: 15 amino acids. The CDR3 sequence: CASSPSAQISYEQYF. In DNA form, the CDR3 reads TGTGCCAGCAGCCCATCGGCACAGATCTCCTACGAGCAGTACTTC. The complete variable domain, with remaining parts taken from reference TRBV7-2 and TRBJ2-7, reads GAGVSQSPSNKVTEKGKDVELRCDPISGHTALYWYRQSLGQGLEFLIYFQGNSAPDKSGLPSDRFSAERTGGSVSTLTIQRTQQEDSAVYLCASSPSAQISYEQYFGPGTRLTVT.

Regarding this clone: At one end the junction does not follow the germline gene, possibly because of a read error. V gene TRBV5-1 combines with J gene TRBJ1-2; the match to TRBD1 covers 9 bases. The CDR3 is made up of 15 amino acids. The germline V gene encodes CDR1 SGHRS and CDR2 YFSETQ. CDR3 sequence: CASSFRDRVNYGYTF. Written as DNA, the CDR3 is TGTGCCAGCAGCTTCCGGGACAGGGTTAACTATGGCTACACCTTC.

The rearrangement links TRBV7-3 to TRBJ2-5, with 8 bases aligning to TRBD2. From germline, CDR1 is SGHTA and CDR2 FQGTGA. Trimming at V came to 1 base and at J to 5 bases, leaving 12 bases not matched to a gene. The CDR3 is made up of 17 amino acids. Written as DNA, the CDR3 is TGTGCCAGCAGCTTAAACCCAGCGGGAGCGGCCGGCGAGACCCAGTACTTC. This encodes CASSLNPAGAAGETQYF.

The rearrangement joins TRBV4-1 to TRBJ2-7, with 12 nucleotides matching TRBD2. CDR1 and CDR2 (germline): MGHRA, YSYEKL. V was clipped by 3 bases and J by 2 bases; unmatched bases: 20. The CDR3 runs to 21 residues. The CDR3 protein is CASSHSGTSGLNLLGPYEQYF. DNA of the CDR3: TGCGCCAGCAGCCATTCCGGGACTAGCGGGCTTAATCTTTTGGGTCCCTACGAGCAGTACTTC.

The V and J genes are TRBV29-1 and TRBJ2-1; 10 bases align to TRBD2. Germline V gives CDR1 SQVTM, CDR2 ANQGSEA. This CDR3 region has 14 residues. V shed 7 bases, J shed 4 bases, and the junction held 7 bases outside the gene matches. CDR3 nucleotide sequence: TGCAGCGCCGGGACTAGCGAAGGGTACAATGAGCAGTTCTTC. It codes for CSAGTSEGYNEQFF.

In its sample, this clone was seen once. This chain joins TRBV5-4 and TRBJ2-2; D ambiguous. V lost 0 bases and J 5 bases, leaving 5 bases between the germline ends. Germline V gene data show CDR1 as SGHNT and CDR2 as YYREEE (reference sequence). This CDR3 region has 13 residues. In DNA, the CDR3 is TGTGCCAGCAGCTTGGTGACAACCGGGGAGCTGTTTTTT. Protein sequence: CASSLVTTGELFF.

The rearrangement joins TRBV28 to TRBJ2-1; D perhaps matches TRBD2 (6 bases). Trimming shortened V by 10 bases and J by 9 bases, and 16 bases separated the two germline ends. This CDR3 contains 12 residues. The germline CDR1 and CDR2 sequences are MDHEN and SYDVKM. The CDR3, as DNA: TGTGCCATGGGGAGGCCCTACGGTGAGCAGTTCTTC. Residues: CAMGRPYGEQFF.

The genes are TRBV18 and TRBJ2-2; D gene uncertain. Trimming cost V 3 bases and J 7 bases, with 18 bases left between them. The CDR3 runs 16 residues. Germline V CDR1 and CDR2: KGHSH, LQKENI. The chain's CDR3 is CASSPRQALGSGELFF. The CDR3 DNA sequence: TGTGCCAGCTCACCGCGGCAGGCCCTCGGCAGCGGGGAGCTGTTTTTT.

This chain links TRBV18 with TRBJ1-5; D might be TRBD1 (5 bases). Germline V CDR1 and CDR2: KGHSH, LQKENI. V was cut by 1 base and J by 6 bases, with 13 bases left in between. CDR3 length: 15 residues. CDR3 coding DNA: TGTGCCAGCTCACCACGGTCGGGTGGGGGTCAGCCCCAGCATTTT. Amino acids: CASSPRSGGGQPQHF.

V is TRBV28 and J is TRBJ2-2, with D unclear. The V end lost 1 base, the J end lost 5 bases, and 5 bases lay between the germline ends. The CDR3 runs to 13 residues. Germline CDR1 is MDHEN and CDR2 is SYDVKM. CDR3 DNA sequence: TGTGCCAGCAGTTTATCCAAAACCGGGGAGCTGTTTTTT. Protein product: CASSLSKTGELFF.

The V and J genes are TRBV7-8 and TRBJ1-2; TRBD1 agrees at 7 bases. Trimming cost V 1 base and J 8 bases; bases outside gene matches: 4. The CDR3 loop spans 13 amino acids. The germline gives CDR1 SGHVS, CDR2 FQNEAQ. As DNA, the CDR3 is TGTGCCAGCAGCTTAGTAGGGGGCGAAGGCTACACCTTC. Protein: CASSLVGGEGYTF.

The CDR3 protein is CASSPSWGGQGSPLHF. CDR3 DNA sequence: TGTGCCAGCAGCCCTTCATGGGGGGGGCAGGGTTCACCCCTCCACTTT. The chain uses TRBV7-8 and TRBJ1-6; D might be TRBD1 (6 bases). Germline V CDR1 and CDR2: SGHVS, FQNEAQ. The CDR3 consists of 16 residues. Trimming shortened V by 5 bases and J by 9 bases, and 20 bases separated the two germline ends.

V and J are TRBV27 and TRBJ2-7, with 10 bases that match TRBD1. Germline values: CDR1 MNHEY, CDR2 SMNVEV (reference sequence). This CDR3 has 15 amino acids. V gave up 3 bases and J gave up 2 bases; unmatched junction bases: 4. The CDR3 region is CASSFRQGAAYEQYF. The CDR3 DNA sequence: TGTGCCAGCAGTTTCCGACAGGGGGCGGCCTACGAGCAGTACTTC.

The genes are TRBV2 and TRBJ2-7; D is possibly TRBD2 (5 bases). CDR1 SNHLY and CDR2 FYNNEI come from the germline V gene. V was pared by 8 bases and J by 0 bases, with 14 bases between. This CDR3 is 14 amino acids long. The CDR3 spells CASVPRESSYEQYF. The CDR3 DNA sequence: TGTGCCAGCGTTCCTCGGGAAAGCTCCTACGAGCAGTACTTC.

This chain links TRBV20-1 with TRBJ1-2; D remains unclear. The germline CDR1 and CDR2 sequences are DFQATT and SNEGSKA (reference sequence). The length of the CDR3 is 9 residues. V shed 5 bases and J shed 7 bases, with 5 bases lying between them. The CDR3 loop reads CSAPAGYTF. Written as DNA, the CDR3 is TGCAGTGCTCCGGCTGGCTACACCTTC.

This clone was picked up one time. The chain combines TRBV6-6 with TRBJ1-1; 8 bases map to TRBD1. Germline CDR1 MNHNY, CDR2 SVGAGI (reference sequence). The CDR3 loop spans 13 amino acids. V lost 7 bases and J lost 5; bases outside the gene matches: 6. The CDR3 here is CASIGQGKTEAFF. The CDR3 bases are TGTGCCAGCATCGGACAGGGAAAAACTGAAGCTTTCTTT.

This chain joins TRBV4-1 and TRBJ2-5; a weak D match, TRBD1 (6 bases). The CDR3 has 14 amino acids. CDR1 is MGHRA, CDR2 YSYEKL, per germline. Deletions cut 6 bases from V and 2 bases from J, with 13 bases between. The CDR3 sequence: CASRRTASQETQYF. The CDR3 DNA sequence: TGCGCCAGCAGGAGGACAGCCTCACAAGAGACCCAGTACTTC.

The chain uses TRBV5-1 and TRBJ1-3; D is unclear. The V gene's germline CDR1 is SGHRS and CDR2 YFSETQ. The CDR3 spans 14 residues. V lost 4 bases to trimming and J lost 2 bases, with 10 bases between them. The CDR3 bases are TGCGCCAGCAGCGCCGGGGTCGCTGGAAACACCATATATTTT. It is translated as CASSAGVAGNTIYF. Filled out from reference TRBV5-1 and TRBJ1-3, the complete variable domain reads KAGVTQTPRYLIKTRGQQVTLSCSPISGHRSVSWYQQTPGQGLQFLFEYFSETQRNKGNFPGRFSGRQFSNSRSEMNVSTLELGDSALYLCASSAGVAGNTIYFGEGSWLTVV.

The chain recombines TRBV4-1 with TRBJ2-7; 8 bases fit TRBD1. V shed 2 bases and J 3 bases; nucleotides not matched to a gene: 9. CDR3 length: 16 amino acids. Germline lookup yields CDR1 MGHRA and CDR2 YSYEKL. The CDR3 bases are TGCGCCAGCAGCCAATATCATGACAGGGGTATCTACGAGCAGTACTTC. This codes for CASSQYHDRGIYEQYF.

This clone came up once. V and J are TRBV6-6 and TRBJ1-4, with 7 bases aligning to TRBD1. The CDR3 runs to 15 residues. Germline-derived CDR1 and CDR2 are MNHNY and SVGAGI (reference sequence). V lost 6 bases and J lost 10; bases outside the gene matches: 14. The CDR3 sequence is CASRTDRDSTGKLFF. In nucleotides, the CDR3 is TGTGCCAGCAGAACCGACAGGGACTCTACTGGAAAACTGTTTTTT.